In its sample, the clone carrying this TCR beta chain was seen once. The antigen remains unidentified. The data were taken from a study of T cell responses to AZD1222 COVID-19 vaccine. Sequencing was performed with immunoSEQ multiplex PCR; in TCRdb, only in-frame clones are kept and a portion is missing. The repertoire holds 95,000 to 100,000 clones, with roughly 83% as singletons. General observations from the study: Clonal diversity was possibly underestimated; the donors were predominantly white British and more often female. The study reported that nearly half of spike-specific TCRs target unmutated variant regions.

The germline V gene has CDR1 SEHNR and CDR2 FQNEAQ (reference sequence). The CDR3 extends over 16 amino acids. Trimming removed 1 base at V and 4 bases at J, with 17 bases between. The gene calls are TRBV7-9 and TRBJ2-7; no clear D gene. The sequence was obtained from an adult who received the AZD1222 COVID-19 vaccine. Sequenced material: peripheral blood, taken 28 days after the second AZD1222 dose. CDR3 amino acids: CASSLGSGPFPYEQYF. As DNA, the CDR3 is TGTGCCAGCAGCTTAGGTAGTGGGCCTTTTCCTTACGAGCAGTACTTC.